This T cell receptor beta chain was sequenced during a study of CD8 T cells in ankylosing spondylitis. Generation of TCR beta libraries employed quantitative 5'-RACE incorporating molecular barcodes. TCRdb used MiXCR to reprocess the 5' RACE reads, holding one entry per CDR3 protein. The sample consists of roughly 700,000 distinct CDR3 sequences, 15% to 20% of them appearing once. Germline loops: CDR1 SGHVS, CDR2 FQNEAQ. Trimming cost V 5 bases and J 2 bases; bases outside gene matches: 6. The CDR3 is made up of 15 amino acids. Study results and limitations: As reported, disease-linked clones showed significant enrichment in matched ankylosing spondylitis synovial fluid. CD8+ by phenotype, disease-linked clones were relatively rare in peripheral blood. Characteristic, it appeared, of ankylosing spondylitis blood was a TCR beta motif of fewer than 10 highly homologous variants. In the blood and synovial fluid of reactive arthritis, some motif variants had been previously reported.

On this clonotype itself: What it binds is unknown.

Material for sequencing was blood, either unsorted or a sorted T cell fraction (not recorded which). This chain links TRBV7-8 with TRBJ2-1, with TRBD1 identical over 7 bases. The sequence was collected from a male donor with ankylosing spondylitis. CDR3 residues: CASSTQGQPYNEQFF. The CDR3 nucleotides are TGTGCCAGCAGCACACAGGGGCAACCCTACAATGAGCAGTTCTTC. The variable domain in full, with the rest retrieved from reference TRBV7-8 and TRBJ2-1, is GAGVSQSPRYKVAKRGQDVALRCDPISGHVSLFWYQQALGQGPEFLTYFQNEAQLDKSGLPSDRFFAERPEGSVSTLKIQRTQQEDSAVYLCASSTQGQPYNEQFFGPGTRLTVL.